Below, one TCR beta chain is given with its context. This specimen comes from a study of shared clonotypes between healthy human individuals. As for the study in general: Every donor yielded three CD4 naive, three CD4 memory, two CD8 naive and one CD8 memory plate.

This table comes from immunoSEQ multiplex PCR, and its TCRdb copy is limited to in-frame clones, with some not included. The sample records 1,500,000 or so clones, around 97% being singletons. This CDR3 has 19 amino acids. Germline CDR1 is SGHTA and CDR2 is FQGNSA. J was trimmed by 4 bases and V by 2 bases; bases with no gene match: 13. The genes are TRBV7-2 and TRBJ2-2, with 10 nucleotides matching TRBD1. The specimen was naive CD4+ T cells sorted from blood. Subset in this sample: CD45RA+ positively selected. The sequence was collected from a man aged 30 to 39 in good health. The CDR3 spells CASSLRWRTGGTGTGELFF. CDR3 DNA: TGTGCCAGCAGCTTAAGGTGGCGGACAGGGGGGACAGGCACCGGGGAGCTGTTTTTT.